A selection of T cell receptor beta chains follows, all from one sample in a study of early T cells in non-severe SARS-CoV-2 infection. TCRdb fed the 5' RACE reads into MiXCR, producing one record per CDR3 protein. The sample lists tens of thousands of distinct CDR3 sequences, around 12% occurring once. Sequenced material: whole blood, taken at baseline. The receptor set was obtained from an adult who was a healthcare worker with PCR-confirmed SARS-CoV-2 infection or an uninfected control (not recorded which). CDR3s include the opening cysteine and the closing phenylalanine or tryptophan. Fields, in order: V gene, clone size, D gene, J gene, CDR3 protein, CDR3 DNA. D genes are given only for firm matches. Expanded clones are given a class, and other clones once, few, many or no size at all.

TRBV6-2/TRBV6-3	few	TRBD1	TRBJ1-4	CASSSGTATNEKLFF	TGTGCCAGCAGTTCCGGGACAGCAACTAATGAAAAACTGTTTTTT
TRBV29-1	few	TRBD2	TRBJ2-1	CSVLAGSYNEQFF	TGCAGCGTTCTAGCGGGGTCCTACAATGAGCAGTTCTTC
TRBV20-1	-	-	TRBJ1-1	CSARGQSMNTEAFF	TGCAGTGCTAGAGGTCAGTCTATGAACACTGAAGCTTTCTTT
TRBV2	many	-	TRBJ2-5	CASTRDSQETQYF	TGTGCCAGCACCCGGGACTCACAAGAGACCCAGTACTTC
TRBV12-3/TRBV12-4	-	-	TRBJ1-2	CASSFGRTDGYTF	TGTGCCAGCAGTTTCGGCAGAACTGATGGCTACACCTTC
TRBV7-2	few	-	TRBJ2-3	CASSRGTKFADTQYF	TGTGCCAGCAGCCGTGGTACCAAGTTTGCAGATACGCAGTATTTT
TRBV18	-	TRBD2	TRBJ2-4	CASSPRPGRLAENIQYF	TGTGCCAGCTCACCACGTCCCGGTCGACTAGCGGAAAACATTCAGTACTTC
TRBV11-2	-	-	TRBJ2-7	CASSLGGLSSYEQYF	TGTGCCAGCAGCTTAGGGGGCTTAAGCTCCTACGAGCAGTACTTC
TRBV4-3	few	TRBD2	TRBJ2-7	CASSQLSAGGLYEQYF	TGCGCCAGCAGCCAATTATCAGCGGGAGGGCTCTACGAGCAGTACTTC
TRBV21-1	many	-	TRBJ2-1	CASAGCTNEQFF	TGTGCCAGCGCCGGGTGTACGAATGAGCAGTTCTTC
TRBV5-4	few	-	TRBJ1-2	CASHPKGGAEGYTF	TGTGCCAGCCACCCGAAGGGGGGCGCAGAGGGCTACACCTTC
TRBV20-1	-	-	TRBJ2-4	CSARGGKNIQYF	TGCAGTGCTCGGGGCGGGAAAAACATTCAGTACTTC
TRBV28	few	-	TRBJ1-1	CASRGGQGFEAFF	TGTGCCAGCAGGGGAGGGCAGGGTTTTGAAGCTTTCTTT
TRBV6-5	-	-	TRBJ1-4	CASSPTLNEKLFF	TGTGCCAGCAGCCCGACCTTAAATGAAAAACTGTTTTTT
TRBV12-3/TRBV12-4	many	-	TRBJ1-2	CASSLAARQSANYGYTF	TGTGCCAGCAGTTTAGCGGCCCGGCAAAGTGCTAACTATGGCTACACCTTC
TRBV7-9	-	-	TRBJ1-1	CASSLEGVRASFF	TGTGCCAGCAGCTTGGAGGGAGTGAGAGCGTCTTTCTTT
TRBV7-2	-	TRBD1	TRBJ1-6	CASSPYRGTDSPLHF	TGTGCCAGCAGCCCCTACAGGGGAACCGATTCACCCCTCCACTTT
TRBV5-4	-	-	TRBJ2-7	CASSSKPTVSYEQYF	TGTGCCAGCAGCTCAAAACCGACAGTCTCCTACGAGCAGTACTTC
TRBV18	-	-	TRBJ1-1	CASSPGINVPFF	TGTGCCAGCTCACCAGGGATCAACGTTCCTTTCTTT
TRBV7-9	-	-	TRBJ2-1	CASSLEVARAGEQFF	TGTGCCAGCAGCTTAGAGGTAGCCAGGGCGGGTGAGCAGTTCTTC
TRBV9	-	TRBD2	TRBJ2-5	CASSVGTSGYQETQYF	TGTGCCAGCAGCGTAGGGACTAGCGGATATCAAGAGACCCAGTACTTC
TRBV27	-	-	TRBJ1-1	CASRSAPKWNTEAFF	TGTGCCAGCAGATCGGCTCCAAAGTGGAACACTGAAGCTTTCTTT
TRBV20-1	few	-	TRBJ2-5	CSATTRLLQETQYF	TGCAGTGCTACAACTAGACTGCTCCAAGAGACCCAGTACTTC
TRBV11-2	few	-	TRBJ2-7	CASSLEPLSVYEQYF	TGTGCCAGCAGCTTAGAACCCCTTTCGGTCTACGAGCAGTACTTC
TRBV29-1	few	-	TRBJ2-1	CSVAGYNEQFF	TGCAGCGTCGCAGGGTACAATGAGCAGTTCTTC
TRBV18	many	-	TRBJ2-3	CASSGTSSTDTQYF	TGTGCCAGCTCAGGGACCTCTAGCACAGATACGCAGTATTTT
TRBV7-8	medium-sized	-	TRBJ2-2	CASSGYGETGELFF	TGTGCCAGCAGCGGATACGGAGAGACCGGGGAGCTGTTTTTT
TRBV11-3	many	TRBD2	TRBJ2-2	CASSISGVNTGELFF	TGTGCCAGCAGTATAAGCGGGGTTAACACCGGGGAGCTGTTTTTT
TRBV19	-	-	TRBJ1-1	CASSITNRATEAFF	TGTGCCAGTAGTATAACAAACAGGGCCACTGAAGCTTTCTTT